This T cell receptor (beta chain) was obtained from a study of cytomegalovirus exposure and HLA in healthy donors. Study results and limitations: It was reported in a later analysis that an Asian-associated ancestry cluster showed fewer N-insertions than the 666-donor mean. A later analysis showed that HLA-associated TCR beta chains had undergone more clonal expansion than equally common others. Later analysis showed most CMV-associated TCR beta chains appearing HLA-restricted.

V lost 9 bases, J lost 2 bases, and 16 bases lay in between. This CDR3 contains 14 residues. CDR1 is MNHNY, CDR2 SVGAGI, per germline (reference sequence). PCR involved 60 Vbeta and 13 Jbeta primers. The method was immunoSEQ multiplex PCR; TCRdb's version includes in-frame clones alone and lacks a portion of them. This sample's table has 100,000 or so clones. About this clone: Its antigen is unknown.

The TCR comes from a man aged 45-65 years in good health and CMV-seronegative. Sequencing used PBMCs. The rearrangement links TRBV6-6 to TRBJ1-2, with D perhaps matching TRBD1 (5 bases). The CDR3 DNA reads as TGTGCCAGTCTACCTTCAAAGGGGAACTATGGCTACACCTTC. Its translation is CASLPSKGNYGYTF.